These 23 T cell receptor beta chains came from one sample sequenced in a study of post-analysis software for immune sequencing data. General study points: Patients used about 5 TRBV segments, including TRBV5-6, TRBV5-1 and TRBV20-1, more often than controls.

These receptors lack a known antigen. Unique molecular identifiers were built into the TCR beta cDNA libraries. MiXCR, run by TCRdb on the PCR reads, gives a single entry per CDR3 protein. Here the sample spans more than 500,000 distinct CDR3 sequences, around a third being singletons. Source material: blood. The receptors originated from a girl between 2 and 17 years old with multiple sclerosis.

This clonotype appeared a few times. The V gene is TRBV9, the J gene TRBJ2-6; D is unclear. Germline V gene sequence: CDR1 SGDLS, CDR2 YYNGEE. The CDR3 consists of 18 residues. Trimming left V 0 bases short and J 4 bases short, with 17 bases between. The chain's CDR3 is CASSVEANPSRGANVLTF. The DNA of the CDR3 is TGTGCCAGCAGCGTAGAAGCGAACCCCTCGAGGGGGGCCAACGTCCTGACTTTC.

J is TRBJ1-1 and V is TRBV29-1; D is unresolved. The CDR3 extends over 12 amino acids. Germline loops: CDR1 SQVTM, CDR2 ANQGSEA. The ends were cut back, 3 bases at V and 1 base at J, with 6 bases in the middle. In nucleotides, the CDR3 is TGCAGCGTTGAGGGAGGGAACACTGAAGCTTTCTTT. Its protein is CSVEGGNTEAFF.

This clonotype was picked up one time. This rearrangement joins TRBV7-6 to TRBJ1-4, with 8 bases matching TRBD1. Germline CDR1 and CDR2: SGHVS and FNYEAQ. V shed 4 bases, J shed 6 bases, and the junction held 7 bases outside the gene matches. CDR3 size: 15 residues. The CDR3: CASSSTGAKDEKLFF. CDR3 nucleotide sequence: TGTGCCAGCAGCTCGACAGGGGCCAAAGATGAAAAACTGTTTTTT.

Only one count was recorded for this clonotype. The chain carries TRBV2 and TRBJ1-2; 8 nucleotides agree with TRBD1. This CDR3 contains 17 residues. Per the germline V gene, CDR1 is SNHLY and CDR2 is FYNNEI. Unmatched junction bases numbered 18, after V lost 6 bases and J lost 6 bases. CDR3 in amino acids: CASSQAFPLGQGDGYTF. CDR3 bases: TGTGCCAGCAGCCAGGCATTCCCCCTAGGACAGGGTGATGGCTACACCTTC.

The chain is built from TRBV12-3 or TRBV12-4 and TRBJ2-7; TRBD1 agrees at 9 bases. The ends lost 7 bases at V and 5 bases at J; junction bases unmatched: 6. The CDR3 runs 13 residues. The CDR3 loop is CASNPGQGNEQYF. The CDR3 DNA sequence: TGTGCCAGCAATCCCGGACAGGGGAACGAGCAGTACTTC.

CDR3 DNA: TGTGCCAGCAGCCAAGATCTCGGGGGCGGTAACTATGGCTACACCTTC. Amino acid sequence: CASSQDLGGGNYGYTF. The chain combines TRBV14 with TRBJ1-2; tentative D call: TRBD1 (6 bases). This CDR3 is 16 amino acids long. V was shortened by 0 bases and J by 1 base, with 12 bases between the two germline ends. CDR1 and CDR2 (germline): SGHDN, FVKESK.

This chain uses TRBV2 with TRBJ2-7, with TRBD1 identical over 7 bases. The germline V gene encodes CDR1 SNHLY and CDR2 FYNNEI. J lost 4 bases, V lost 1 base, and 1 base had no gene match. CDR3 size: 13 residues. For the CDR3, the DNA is TGTGCCAGCAGTGAAGACAGGGGATACGAGCAGTACTTC. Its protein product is CASSEDRGYEQYF.

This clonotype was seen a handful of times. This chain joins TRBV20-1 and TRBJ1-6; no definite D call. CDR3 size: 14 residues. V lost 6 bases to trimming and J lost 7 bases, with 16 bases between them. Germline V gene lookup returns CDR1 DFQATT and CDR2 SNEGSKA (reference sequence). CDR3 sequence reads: CSAGDHLGNSPLHF. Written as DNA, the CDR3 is TGCAGTGCCGGAGACCACCTAGGGAATTCACCCCTCCACTTT.

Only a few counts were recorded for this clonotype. The CDR3 nucleotides read TGTGCCAGCCGAGAGCGGGAGGAGCAGTACTTC. Residues: CASREREEQYF. V gene TRBV6-6 combines with J gene TRBJ2-7, with 8 nucleotides matching TRBD2. This CDR3 has 11 residues. CDR1 MNHNY and CDR2 SVGAGI come from the germline V gene (reference sequence). The V segment lost 8 bases and the J segment 7 bases; nucleotides outside the gene matches: 4.

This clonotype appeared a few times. Here the CDR3 DNA reads TGCAGGCCCGACGGGGCGGCGGGCACAGATACGCAGTATTTT. It translates to CRPDGAAGTDTQYF. The rearrangement uses TRBV20-1 and TRBJ2-3; D tentatively fits TRBD1 or TRBD2 (5 bases each). The CDR3 spans 14 residues. CDR1 is DFQATT, CDR2 SNEGSKA, per germline (reference sequence).

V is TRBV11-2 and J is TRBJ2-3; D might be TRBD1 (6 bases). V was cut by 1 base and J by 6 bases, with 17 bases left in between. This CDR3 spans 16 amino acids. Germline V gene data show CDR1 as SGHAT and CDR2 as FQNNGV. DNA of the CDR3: TGTGCCAGCAGCTTAGTTTGGACACAGGGAGCGGATACGCAGTATTTT. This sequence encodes CASSLVWTQGADTQYF.

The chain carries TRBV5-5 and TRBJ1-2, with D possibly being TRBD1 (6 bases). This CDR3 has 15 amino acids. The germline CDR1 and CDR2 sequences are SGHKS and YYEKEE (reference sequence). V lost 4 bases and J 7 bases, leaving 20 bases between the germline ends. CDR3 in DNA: TGTGCCAGCAGCCAAGGGGGTCTAGGACCACTTGGCTACACCTTC. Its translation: CASSQGGLGPLGYTF.

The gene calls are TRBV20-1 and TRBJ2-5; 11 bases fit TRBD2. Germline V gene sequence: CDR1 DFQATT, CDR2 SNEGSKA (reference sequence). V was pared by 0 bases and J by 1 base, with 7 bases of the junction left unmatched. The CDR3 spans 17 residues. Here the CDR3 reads CSARDLLAGGRQETQYF. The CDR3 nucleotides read TGCAGTGCTAGAGATCTCCTAGCGGGGGGCCGCCAAGAGACCCAGTACTTC.

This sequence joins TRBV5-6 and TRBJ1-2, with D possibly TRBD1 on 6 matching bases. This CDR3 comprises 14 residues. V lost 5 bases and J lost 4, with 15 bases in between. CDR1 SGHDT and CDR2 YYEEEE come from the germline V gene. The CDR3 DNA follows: TGTGCCAGCAGTCTTGGGGGCGACTTCTATGGCTACACCTTC. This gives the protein CASSLGGDFYGYTF.

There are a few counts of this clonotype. The CDR3 reads CAIGAELNEKLFF. CDR3 nucleotide sequence: TGTGCCATCGGAGCGGAGCTCAATGAAAAACTGTTTTTT. The chain carries TRBV10-3 and TRBJ1-4; the D is unclear. Germline assignment: CDR1 ENHRY and CDR2 SYGVKD. The V and J ends lost 8 bases and 5 bases respectively, with 12 bases between them. The CDR3 is 13 residues long.

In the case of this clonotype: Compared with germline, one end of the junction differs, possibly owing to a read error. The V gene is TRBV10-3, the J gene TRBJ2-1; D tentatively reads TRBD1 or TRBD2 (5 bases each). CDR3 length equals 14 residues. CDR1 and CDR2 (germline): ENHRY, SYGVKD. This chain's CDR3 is CAVSEGSSYNEQFF. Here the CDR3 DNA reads TGTGCCGTCAGTGAGGGGAGCTCCTACAATGAGCAGTTCTTC.

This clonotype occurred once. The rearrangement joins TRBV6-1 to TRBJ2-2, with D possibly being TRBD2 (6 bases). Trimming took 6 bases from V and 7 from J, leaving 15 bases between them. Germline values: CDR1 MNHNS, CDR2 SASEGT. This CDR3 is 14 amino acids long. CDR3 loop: CASSRDGRDGELFF. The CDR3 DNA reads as TGTGCCAGCAGCCGGGACGGGAGAGACGGGGAGCTGTTTTTT.

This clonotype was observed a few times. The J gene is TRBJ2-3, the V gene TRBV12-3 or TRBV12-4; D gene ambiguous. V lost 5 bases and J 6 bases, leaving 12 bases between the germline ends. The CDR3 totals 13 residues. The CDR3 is CASSPSTEDTQYF. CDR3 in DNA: TGTGCCAGCAGTCCATCGACGGAGGATACGCAGTATTTT.

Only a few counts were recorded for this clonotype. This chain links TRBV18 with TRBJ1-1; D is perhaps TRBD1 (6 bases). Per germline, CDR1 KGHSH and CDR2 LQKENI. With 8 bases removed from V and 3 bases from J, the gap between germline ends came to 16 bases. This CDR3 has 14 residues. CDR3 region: CASSPRGGDTEAFF. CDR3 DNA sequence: TGTGCCAGCAGCCCCAGGGGAGGGGACACTGAAGCTTTCTTT.

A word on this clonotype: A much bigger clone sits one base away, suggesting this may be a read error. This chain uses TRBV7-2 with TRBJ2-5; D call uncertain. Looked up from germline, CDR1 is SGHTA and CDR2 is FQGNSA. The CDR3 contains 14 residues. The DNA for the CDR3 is TGTGCCAGCAGCTTAGGGAGTGGCCAAGGGACCCAGTACTTC. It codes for CASSLGSGQGTQYF.

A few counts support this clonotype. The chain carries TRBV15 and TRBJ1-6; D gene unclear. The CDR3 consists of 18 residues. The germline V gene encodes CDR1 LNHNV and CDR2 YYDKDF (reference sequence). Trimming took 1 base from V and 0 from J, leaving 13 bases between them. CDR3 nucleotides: TGTGCCACCAGCAGAGTGGGGAGCCTCAACTCCTATAATTCACCCCTCCACTTT. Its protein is CATSRVGSLNSYNSPLHF. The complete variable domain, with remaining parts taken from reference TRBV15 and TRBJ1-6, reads DAMVIQNPRYQVTQFGKPVTLSCSQTLNHNVMYWYQQKSSQAPKLLFHYYDKDFNNEADTPDNFQSRRPNTSFCFLDIRSPGLGDTAMYLCATSRVGSLNSYNSPLHFGNGTRLTVT.

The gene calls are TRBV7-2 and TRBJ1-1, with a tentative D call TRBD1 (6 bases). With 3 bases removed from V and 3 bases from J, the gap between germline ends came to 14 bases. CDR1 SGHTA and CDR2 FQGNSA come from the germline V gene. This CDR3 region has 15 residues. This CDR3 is CASSLDDRRDTEAFF. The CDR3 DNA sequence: TGTGCCAGCAGCTTGGATGACAGGAGGGACACTGAAGCTTTCTTT.

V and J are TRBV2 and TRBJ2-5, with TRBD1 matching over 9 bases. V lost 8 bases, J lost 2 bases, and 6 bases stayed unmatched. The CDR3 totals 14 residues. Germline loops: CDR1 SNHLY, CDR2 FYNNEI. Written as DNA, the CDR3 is TGTGCCAGCGGTGCGGACAGGGGTCAAGAGACCCAGTACTTC. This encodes CASGADRGQETQYF.